This T cell receptor (beta chain) was captured in a study of T cell changes during pregnancy in multiple sclerosis. The V and J ends lost 2 bases and 6 bases, in that order; junction bases with no gene match: 4. There are 16 residues in the CDR3. Germline V gives CDR1 PRHDT, CDR2 FYEKMQ (reference sequence). Here immunoSEQ multiplex PCR was the method, and the copy in TCRdb shows in-frame clones only, minus some. The sample comprises 60,000 to 85,000 clones, about 92% of which are singletons, and around 1.3% rests with the top ten. The chain employs TRBV13 and TRBJ2-3; TRBD2 aligns across 14 bases. The input for sequencing was peripheral blood, taken in the second trimester of pregnancy. The source of this sequence is a female donor in good health, enrolled as a control in a pregnancy study. The CDR3 nucleotides are TGTGCCAGCAGCTTACCGGGACTAGCGGGAGTTGATACGCAGTATTTT. It encodes CASSLPGLAGVDTQYF. Using reference TRBV13 and TRBJ2-3 for the parts outside the CDR3, the full variable domain is AAGVIQSPRHLIKEKRETATLKCYPIPRHDTVYWYQQGPGQDPQFLISFYEKMQSDKGSIPDRFSAQQFSDYHSELNMSSLELGDSALYFCASSLPGLAGVDTQYFGPGTRLTVL.